This T cell receptor (beta chain) was found in a study of T cell repertoires in cytomegalovirus infection. Study information: Selected CMV epitopes included recently identified HLA-C-restricted ones as well as well-studied HLA-B-restricted ones. Public TCR beta signatures indicated both CMV infection and matching HLA type.

TCRdb redid the calling of the reads with MiXCR, one entry per CDR3 protein. The sample gives hundreds of thousands of distinct CDR3 sequences, approximately 46% of which show up once; about two fifths is in the top ten. V was shortened by 6 bases and J by 3 bases, with 11 bases between the two germline ends. This CDR3 is 13 amino acids long. Whole-study findings and limits: Ex vivo, HLA-C-restricted CMV-specific TCR beta clonotypes prevailed over the rest of the response. Carriage of CMV together with the relevant HLA was identifiable through cumulative public TCR beta family frequency.

The table lists this clonotype with a few counts. What it binds is unknown. This receptor was identified in a human donor in good health (CMV status not recorded). Some clones in this sample may be carry-over from other donors' samples. The sample here was cultured PBMCs, taken from culture after CMV antigen stimulation. This sequence joins TRBV12-3 or TRBV12-4 and TRBJ2-5, with no clear D. The CDR3 is CASRSNTKETQYF. Written as DNA, the CDR3 is TGTGCCAGCAGATCAAACACCAAAGAGACCCAGTACTTC.